A single sample is the source of the 30 T cell receptor beta chains below, sequenced in a study of human T cells and chemical hapten exposure. One entry per CDR3 protein, called by TCRdb with MiXCR from the RACE reads. The table includes a few hundred thousand distinct CDR3 sequences, roughly 7.4% detected once. The sample's time point: pre-sensitization, week 0. Indicated treatment: therapeutic diphenylcyclopropenone sensitization with weekly scalp DPC. The sample here was whole blood, taken in connection with sensitization to the hapten diphenylcyclopropenone (DPC). The receptors were gathered from a man aged 18 to 29 with alopecia areata. Some clones in this sample may be carry-over from other donors' samples.

This clonotype was observed a handful of times. The CDR3 DNA follows: TGTGCCAGCAGTCCCCGACAGGGGGTATCAGATACGCAGTATTTT. Its translation is CASSPRQGVSDTQYF. The chain carries TRBV12-3 or TRBV12-4 and TRBJ2-3, with TRBD1 identical over 9 bases. The V segment lost 5 bases and the J segment 4 bases; nucleotides outside the gene matches: 7. The CDR3 is 15 amino acids.

The V gene is TRBV11-2, the J gene TRBJ1-2; perhaps TRBD1 as D (6 bases). CDR3 length equals 17 residues. Trimming cost V 0 bases and J 3 bases, with 17 bases left between them. In germline, CDR1 is SGHAT, CDR2 FQNNGV. The chain's CDR3 is CASSLDQRGLAHYGYTF. The CDR3 DNA reads TGTGCCAGCAGCTTAGATCAGCGGGGGCTCGCTCACTATGGCTACACCTTC.

The chain uses TRBV6-6 and TRBJ2-7; D unresolved. Trimming shortened V by 5 bases and J by 0 bases, and 11 bases separated the two germline ends. This CDR3 is built from 14 residues. CDR1 and CDR2 from the germline V gene are MNHNY and SVGAGI (reference sequence). The CDR3 DNA reads TGTGCCAGCAGTCCCGGGCTCTACTCCTACGAGCAGTACTTC. Translating gives CASSPGLYSYEQYF.

Only a few counts were recorded for this clonotype. This chain links TRBV29-1 with TRBJ1-1; possible D gene TRBD1, 5 bases. This CDR3 comprises 13 residues. With 6 bases removed from V and 6 bases from J, the gap between germline ends came to 17 bases. Germline CDR1 and CDR2: SQVTM and ANQGSEA. The CDR3 sequence is CSVRPGLLAEAFF. The CDR3 coding sequence is TGCAGCGTGCGCCCAGGGTTGCTAGCTGAAGCTTTCTTT.

This clonotype has ten or more counts. The chain has TRBV2 and TRBJ1-6, with 7 bases that match TRBD1. The CDR3 has 15 residues. J gave up 1 base and V 4 bases, and 1 base lay outside the gene matches. Germline CDR1 SNHLY, CDR2 FYNNEI. The DNA for the CDR3 is TGTGCCAGCAGTGGACAGGGATCCTATAATTCACCCCTCCACTTT. It translates to CASSGQGSYNSPLHF.

In this sample, this clonotype turned up many times. The chain has TRBV7-2 and TRBJ2-3, with unresolved D. V lost 2 bases to trimming and J lost 2 bases, with 8 bases between them. From germline, CDR1 is SGHTA and CDR2 FQGNSA. The CDR3 extends over 14 amino acids. The CDR3 DNA follows: TGTGCCAGCAGCTTAAGTACTGACACAGATACGCAGTATTTT. This sequence encodes CASSLSTDTDTQYF.

The chain links TRBV6-2 or TRBV6-3 to TRBJ1-5; 7 bases agree with TRBD1. Germline V lookup: CDR1 MNHEY, CDR2 SVGEGT. The CDR3 extends over 14 amino acids. Losses at the gene ends were 1 base for V and 5 bases for J; bases not matched to a gene: 2. The CDR3 DNA follows: TGTGCCAGCAGTTACTTCGGGACAGATCAGCCCCAGCATTTT. Translating gives CASSYFGTDQPQHF.

This clonotype was detected ten times or more. This chain joins TRBV29-1 and TRBJ2-7, with a weak D call TRBD2 (6 bases). Germline-derived CDR1 and CDR2 are SQVTM and ANQGSEA. V lost 4 bases and J lost 4, with 8 bases in between. The CDR3 has 11 amino acids. CDR3 residues: CSVGLGYEQYF. CDR3 coding DNA: TGCAGCGTTGGACTAGGGTACGAGCAGTACTTC.

The chain recombines TRBV6-5 with TRBJ1-1, with 9 bases that match TRBD1. The CDR3 sequence is 15 residues long. Germline V gene sequence: CDR1 MNHEY, CDR2 SVGAGI. V was pared by 0 bases and J by 5 bases, with 4 bases of the junction left unmatched. The CDR3 spells CASSYSGQGGTEAFF. CDR3 bases: TGTGCCAGCAGTTACTCGGGACAGGGAGGAACTGAAGCTTTCTTT.

This clonotype was seen at least ten times. This CDR3 is CASSQETRQTQYF. The CDR3 DNA reads TGCGCCAGCAGCCAAGAGACCCGACAGACCCAGTACTTC. The rearrangement uses TRBV4-3 and TRBJ2-5, with D unresolved. With 0 bases removed from V and 6 bases from J, the gap between germline ends came to 8 bases. The CDR3 runs to 13 residues. Germline V gene sequence: CDR1 LGHNA, CDR2 YSLEER.

V usage is TRBV5-1 and J usage is TRBJ2-7, with 7 positions matching TRBD2. Losses at the gene ends were 1 base for V and 0 bases for J; bases not matched to a gene: 4. Looked up from germline, CDR1 is SGHRS and CDR2 is YFSETQ. CDR3 length: 15 amino acids. CDR3 amino acids: CASSLRAGTSYEQYV. The CDR3 DNA is TGCGCCAGCAGCTTGCGAGCGGGGACCTCCTACGAGCAGTACGTC.

This clonotype was seen a few times. The V and J genes are TRBV28 and TRBJ2-4; possibly TRBD1 for D (5 bases). The V gene's germline CDR1 is MDHEN and CDR2 SYDVKM. V lost 2 bases and J 0 bases, leaving 14 bases between the germline ends. CDR3 length equals 17 residues. The CDR3 nucleotides read TGTGCCAGCAGTTTACGGACACCGAAACTAGCCAAAAACATTCAGTACTTC. Its protein is CASSLRTPKLAKNIQYF.

This clonotype was found many times. The chain has TRBV11-2 and TRBJ1-6; 7 bases align to TRBD1. V gave up 5 bases and J gave up 2 bases; unmatched junction bases: 3. The CDR3 runs 15 residues. The germline V gene has CDR1 SGHAT and CDR2 FQNNGV. CDR3 nucleotides: TGTGCCAGCAGCACGAGGGGGCCCTATAATTCACCCCTCCACTTT. It specifies CASSTRGPYNSPLHF. Based on the CDR3 plus reference TRBV11-2 and TRBJ1-6, the full variable domain is EAGVAQSPRYKIIEKRQSVAFWCNPISGHATLYWYQQILGQGPKLLIQFQNNGVVDDSQLPKDRFSAERLKGVDSTLKIQPAKLEDSAVYLCASSTRGPYNSPLHFGNGTRLTVT.

Many counts were recorded for this clonotype. The chain is built from TRBV7-9 and TRBJ2-4; no clear D. The CDR3 consists of 12 residues. The germline V and J ends were trimmed by 4 bases and 6 bases, with 7 bases remaining between them. Germline CDR1 SEHNR, CDR2 FQNEAQ (reference sequence). As DNA, the CDR3 is TGTGCCAGCAGCTCGCTGGGAAACATTCAGTACTTC. Translated, it gives CASSSLGNIQYF. Supplemented by reference TRBV7-9 and TRBJ2-4, the full variable domain reads DTGVSQNPRHKITKRGQNVTFRCDPISEHNRLYWYRQTLGQGPEFLTYFQNEAQLEKSRLLSDRFSAERPKGSFSTLEIQRTEQGDSAMYLCASSSLGNIQYFGAGTRLSVL.

This clonotype has at least ten counts. The chain uses TRBV7-9 and TRBJ2-3, with 9 bases identical to TRBD1. This CDR3 has 16 residues. Germline loops: CDR1 SEHNR, CDR2 FQNEAQ (reference sequence). The trim removed 5 bases at V and 5 bases at J, leaving 11 bases unmatched. Here the CDR3 DNA reads TGTGCCAGCAGCCAGCGCCGGGACAGGGTAGGAGATACGCAGTATTTT. Translated: CASSQRRDRVGDTQYF.

In its sample, this clonotype was seen many times. This chain uses TRBV4-2 with TRBJ2-1, with TRBD2 matching over 9 bases. In germline, CDR1 is LGHNA, CDR2 YNFKEQ. The CDR3 covers 17 residues. The junction had 17 bases not matched to a gene; V was cut back by 5 bases and J by 9 bases. The CDR3 loop is CASSNRVQRGVIREQFF. The CDR3 DNA reads TGTGCCAGCAGCAATCGGGTCCAGCGGGGGGTCATTCGTGAGCAGTTCTTC.

The chain couples TRBV9 to TRBJ1-5; a weak D match, TRBD1 (5 bases). The CDR3 has 14 residues. V lost 0 bases and J lost 3, with 7 bases in between. Germline assignment: CDR1 SGDLS and CDR2 YYNGEE. The CDR3 DNA is TGTGCCAGCAGCGTAGGGGGGGACAATCAGCCCCAGCATTTT. Translating it yields CASSVGGDNQPQHF.

In nucleotides, the CDR3 is TGTGCCAGCAGCTTCGTAGGGGGCTCTGGGGCCAACGTCCTGACTTTC. This gives the protein CASSFVGGSGANVLTF. This chain uses TRBV7-6 with TRBJ2-6, with TRBD1 as a possible D gene (6 bases). Germline-derived CDR1 and CDR2 are SGHVS and FNYEAQ. Trimming stripped 3 bases from V and 0 bases from J, with 9 bases between. This CDR3 is 16 amino acids long.

This clonotype was seen at least ten times. The chain uses TRBV14 and TRBJ2-1; D remains ambiguous. The CDR3 contains 13 residues. Germline lookup yields CDR1 SGHDN and CDR2 FVKESK. Trimming removed 4 bases from V and 4 bases from J, with 8 bases in between. CDR3 nucleotides: TGTGCCAGCAGCCTTGGCTTGTACAATGAGCAGTTCTTC. Translation gives CASSLGLYNEQFF.

The chain carries TRBV23-1 and TRBJ1-5, with no clear D. TRBV23-1 is an open reading frame, and its role is uncertain. Trimming pared 0 bases from V and 0 bases from J, leaving 6 bases between. The CDR3 spans 15 residues. CDR3 loop: CASSQSEYSNQPQHF. The CDR3 DNA sequence: TGCGCCAGCAGTCAATCGGAGTATAGCAATCAGCCCCAGCATTTT.

This chain connects TRBV3-1 to TRBJ1-1; the D is unclear. CDR3 length: 13 residues. The ends were cut back, 2 bases at V and 2 bases at J, with 6 bases in the middle. Germline V gene data show CDR1 as LGHDT and CDR2 as YNNKEL (reference sequence). CDR3 in DNA: TGTGCCAGCAGCCAAACGATCAACACTGAAGCTTTCTTT. This translates into CASSQTINTEAFF.

In this sample, this clonotype turned up many times. This sequence joins TRBV7-9 and TRBJ1-2, with D uncertain. V lost 3 bases to trimming and J lost 4 bases, with 9 bases between them. Germline values: CDR1 SEHNR, CDR2 FQNEAQ (reference sequence). This CDR3 comprises 13 residues. CDR3 sequence reads: CASSFGRLYGYTF. The CDR3 nucleotides are TGTGCCAGCAGCTTTGGCAGACTCTATGGCTACACCTTC. The full variable domain, its missing parts supplied by reference TRBV7-9 and TRBJ1-2, is DTGVSQNPRHKITKRGQNVTFRCDPISEHNRLYWYRQTLGQGPEFLTYFQNEAQLEKSRLLSDRFSAERPKGSFSTLEIQRTEQGDSAMYLCASSFGRLYGYTFGSGTRLTVV.

V gene TRBV11-2 combines with J gene TRBJ2-5, with D perhaps TRBD2 (5 bases). The CDR3 runs to 13 residues. The V gene lost 6 bases and the J gene lost 7 bases, with 15 bases spanning the gap. Germline V gives CDR1 SGHAT, CDR2 FQNNGV. CDR3 in amino acids: CASSQRVITTQYF. CDR3 bases: TGTGCCAGCAGTCAGAGGGTCATTACGACCCAGTACTTC.

The CDR3 DNA is TGCGCCAGCAGCCAAGTCCCCCGGAACACTGAAGCTTTCTTT. Translation: CASSQVPRNTEAFF. The chain joins TRBV4-3 to TRBJ1-1; no reliable D call. Trimming left V 1 base short and J 1 base short, with 7 bases between. The length of the CDR3 is 14 residues. From germline, CDR1 is LGHNA and CDR2 YSLEER.

This clonotype was detected ten times or more. The chain combines TRBV7-9 with TRBJ2-7, with 10 bases identical to TRBD1. The germline CDR1 and CDR2 sequences are SEHNR and FQNEAQ (reference sequence). The CDR3 spans 14 residues. Trimming took 5 bases from V and 6 from J; bases not matched to a gene: 7. The CDR3 loop reads CASSGDRGPSEQYF. DNA of the CDR3: TGTGCCAGCAGCGGGGACAGGGGCCCTTCCGAGCAGTACTTC.

The chain combines TRBV27 with TRBJ1-4; D not resolved. The V end was cut by 2 bases, the J end by 4 bases, with 8 bases between. This CDR3 is built from 14 residues. Looked up from germline, CDR1 is MNHEY and CDR2 is SMNVEV (reference sequence). CDR3 nucleotides: TGTGCCAGCAGTTTACAGTTTCATAATGAAAAACTGTTTTTT. It specifies CASSLQFHNEKLFF.

The CDR3 region is CASSTAPGQGNNEQFF. In DNA form, the CDR3 reads TGTGCCAGCAGCACTGCCCCGGGACAGGGAAACAATGAGCAGTTCTTC. This rearrangement joins TRBV5-4 to TRBJ2-1, with 9 bases lining up with TRBD1. V dropped 4 bases and J dropped 5; count of bases not matched to a gene: 10. Germline values: CDR1 SGHNT, CDR2 YYREEE (reference sequence). The CDR3 extends over 16 amino acids.

This clonotype was seen more than once but under ten times. The chain has TRBV12-3 or TRBV12-4 and TRBJ1-1; D gene ambiguous. CDR3 length: 14 amino acids. V was clipped by 3 bases and J by 2 bases, with 10 bases between them. CDR3 in DNA: TGTGCCAGCAGTTTCGGCCGGGGAAACACTGAAGCTTTCTTT. Amino acid sequence: CASSFGRGNTEAFF.

This clonotype was picked up a small number of times. The V call is TRBV7-2, the J call TRBJ2-3; 12 nucleotides agree with TRBD2. This CDR3 contains 16 residues. Per germline, CDR1 SGHTA and CDR2 FQGNSA. Trimming took 3 bases from V and 2 from J; bases not matched to a gene: 3. The CDR3 loop reads CASSLRTSGDTDTQYF. The CDR3 DNA follows: TGTGCCAGCAGCTTGAGGACTAGCGGGGACACAGATACGCAGTATTTT.

The chain couples TRBV20-1 to TRBJ2-7, with D perhaps TRBD2 (5 bases). CDR1 DFQATT and CDR2 SNEGSKA come from the germline V gene (reference sequence). V shed 0 bases and J shed 0 bases, with 18 bases lying between them. The CDR3 is 17 amino acids. For the CDR3, the DNA is TGCAGTGCTAGAGATGAGAGTGGGAGACTCCTCTCCTACGAGCAGTACTTC. Protein: CSARDESGRLLSYEQYF.